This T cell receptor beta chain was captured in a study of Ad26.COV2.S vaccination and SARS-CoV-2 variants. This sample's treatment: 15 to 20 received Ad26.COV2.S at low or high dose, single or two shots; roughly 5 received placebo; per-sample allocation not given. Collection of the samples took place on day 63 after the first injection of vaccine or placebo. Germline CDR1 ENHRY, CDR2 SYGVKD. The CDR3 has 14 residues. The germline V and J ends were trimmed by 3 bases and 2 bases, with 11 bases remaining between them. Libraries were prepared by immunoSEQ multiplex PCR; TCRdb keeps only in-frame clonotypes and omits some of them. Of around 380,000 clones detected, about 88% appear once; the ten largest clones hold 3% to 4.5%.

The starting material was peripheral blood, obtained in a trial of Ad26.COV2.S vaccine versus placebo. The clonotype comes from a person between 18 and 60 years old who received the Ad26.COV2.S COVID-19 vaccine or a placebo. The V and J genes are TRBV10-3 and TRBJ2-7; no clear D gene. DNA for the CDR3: TGTGCCATCAGTGAAGATTCCGGAGCCTACGAGCAGTACTTC. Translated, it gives CAISEDSGAYEQYF.